This T cell receptor beta chain is from a study of glioma-infiltrating T cells. Broader study findings: Above-expected tissue-blood divergence occurred in all gliomas, most in low-grade ones. Only very few CDR3 sequences appeared in both tissue and blood.

The CDR3 length is 14 residues. Germline V gene lookup returns CDR1 MNHEY and CDR2 SMNVEV (reference sequence). As concerns this clonotype: Its cognate antigen is unknown. A read error may account for a junction end that differs from germline.

TCR alpha and beta CDR3 regions were amplified from RNA using iRepertoire nested multiplex PCR. TCRdb reprocessed the multiplex PCR reads with MiXCR, giving one entry per CDR3 protein. The table lists about 180,000 distinct CDR3 sequences, roughly two fifths of them singletons, with around 5% in the top ten. The clonotype was recovered from a human donor with low-grade glioma or glioblastoma, undergoing nonglioma brain surgery, or in good health (not recorded which). Sequencing used glioma tissue, nonneoplastic brain tissue, or PBMCs (not recorded which). The chain recombines TRBV27 with TRBJ1-1; no firm D call. The CDR3 nucleotides are TGTGCCAGCAGTTCCGCAGGAGGGCTGACTGAAGCTTCCTTT. As protein: CASSSAGGLTEASF.